Below are 17 T cell receptor beta chains sequenced from a single sample in a study of Ad26.COV2.S vaccination and SARS-CoV-2 variants (dated by TCRdb to the early 2020s). This specimen's treatment or condition label, interpreted: 19 received Ad26.COV2.S at low or high dose, single or two shots; five or six received placebo; per-sample allocation not given. For vaccine and placebo recipients, repertoires were sequenced using samples collected on day 63 after the first injection. Libraries were prepared through the immunoSEQ multiplex PCR assay. As stored in TCRdb, this immuneACCESS dataset retains in-frame rearrangements with V and J assigned. A fraction of the clones does not appear; measured against another copy, unresolved V genes explain less than half of the discrepancy, and the remainder lacks a known reason. The sample table holds roughly 400,000 clones, of which around 89% were seen once. The ten largest clonotypes hold 1.9% of the sample.

The sample here was peripheral blood, taken in a trial of Ad26.COV2.S vaccine versus placebo. The source is a person between 18 and 65 years old who received the Ad26.COV2.S COVID-19 vaccine or a placebo.

The V and J genes are TRBV5-1 and TRBJ1-2; D gene uncertain. V gave up 3 bases and J gave up 8 bases, with 14 bases separating them. Germline CDR1 is SGHRS and CDR2 is YFSETQ. This CDR3 contains 13 residues. The CDR3 DNA is TGCGCCAGCAGCTCGGACGGCCGCCGGGGCTACACCTTC. It yields the protein CASSSDGRRGYTF.

This sequence joins TRBV2 and TRBJ2-7; D not resolved. The CDR3 covers 9 residues. V was shortened by 9 bases and J by 5 bases, with 5 bases between the two germline ends. Germline CDR1 and CDR2: SNHLY and FYNNEI. The DNA of the CDR3 is TGTGCCAGGTACAACGAGCAGTACTTC. Translating it yields CARYNEQYF.

The chain links TRBV11-2 to TRBJ2-7; TRBD1 or TRBD2 may be the D gene (5 bases each). The CDR3 is made up of 13 amino acids. Germline V gene sequence: CDR1 SGHAT, CDR2 FQNNGV. Trimming removed 5 bases from V and 1 base from J, with 9 bases in between. CDR3 region: CASSRDPSYEQYF. CDR3 DNA sequence: TGTGCCAGCAGCCGGGACCCTTCCTACGAGCAGTACTTC.

The gene calls are TRBV5-1 and TRBJ2-4; TRBD1 might be the D (5 bases). Germline values: CDR1 SGHRS, CDR2 YFSETQ. The CDR3 extends over 16 amino acids. V lost 0 bases to trimming and J lost 0 bases, with 10 bases between them. The CDR3 protein is CASSLEAGIAKNIQYF. DNA for the CDR3: TGCGCCAGCAGCTTGGAGGCAGGGATAGCCAAAAACATTCAGTACTTC.

The J gene is TRBJ2-5, the V gene TRBV29-1; 9 bases map to TRBD2. In germline, CDR1 is SQVTM, CDR2 ANQGSEA. The CDR3 covers 14 residues. V dropped 6 bases and J dropped 5; count of bases not matched to a gene: 10. CDR3: CSVIAGAGGETQYF. CDR3 nucleotide sequence: TGCAGCGTCATAGCGGGGGCCGGAGGGGAGACCCAGTACTTC. The whole variable domain, remainder taken from reference TRBV29-1 and TRBJ2-5, is SAVISQKPSRDICQRGTSLTIQCQVDSQVTMMFWYRQQPGQSLTLIATANQGSEATYESGFVIDKFPISRPNLTFSTLTVSNMSPEDSSIYLCSVIAGAGGETQYFGPGTRLLVL.

This clone was recorded a few times. CDR3 loop: CASSLDRAGMVQPQHF. CDR3 coding DNA: TGTGCCAGCAGCTTGGACCGGGCAGGGATGGTTCAGCCCCAGCATTTT. The gene calls are TRBV7-9 and TRBJ1-5; the D gene is possibly TRBD1 (5 bases). V lost 3 bases and J 6 bases, leaving 18 bases between the germline ends. The CDR3 is 16 amino acids. Germline assignment: CDR1 SEHNR and CDR2 FQNEAQ (reference sequence). The full variable domain, rest sourced from reference TRBV7-9 and TRBJ1-5, is DTGVSQNPRHKITKRGQNVTFRCDPISEHNRLYWYRQTLGQGPEFLTYFQNEAQLEKSRLLSDRFSAERPKGSFSTLEIQRTEQGDSAMYLCASSLDRAGMVQPQHFGDGTRLSIL.

The V gene is TRBV15, the J gene TRBJ2-1; 7 nucleotides agree with TRBD2. The CDR3 is 17 residues long. Germline CDR1 and CDR2: LNHNV and YYDKDF (reference sequence). The junction had 8 bases not matched to a gene; V was cut back by 3 bases and J by 0 bases. The CDR3 is CATSRPSGASSYNEQFF. The CDR3 DNA reads TGTGCCACCAGCAGGCCGAGCGGGGCGAGCTCCTACAATGAGCAGTTCTTC.

V is TRBV30 and J is TRBJ2-7, with D uncertain. V gave up 2 bases and J gave up 4 bases, with 27 bases separating them. This CDR3 has 18 residues. Germline V gene data show CDR1 as GTSNPN and CDR2 as SVGIG (reference sequence). For the CDR3, the DNA is TGTGCCTGGAGTACTCACCCCGTTCTTCGGACGTCCCCGTACGAGCAGTACTTC. Amino acid sequence: CAWSTHPVLRTSPYEQYF.

The rearrangement uses TRBV3-1 (or the pseudogene TRBV3-2) and TRBJ2-1; 8 bases are a match to TRBD2. The CDR3 extends over 15 amino acids. Per germline, CDR1 LGHDT and CDR2 YNNKEL (reference sequence). J gave up 6 bases and V 2 bases, and 6 bases lay outside the gene matches. The CDR3 DNA reads as TGTGCCAGCAGCCAACAGTTTAGCGGGATCAATGAGCAGTTCTTC. Translating gives CASSQQFSGINEQFF.

The chain has TRBV2 and TRBJ2-1; 10 nucleotides agree with TRBD2. The trim removed 4 bases at V and 7 bases at J, leaving 4 bases unmatched. CDR3 size: 14 residues. The V gene's germline CDR1 is SNHLY and CDR2 FYNNEI. This CDR3 reads CASSGPSGRNEQFF. CDR3 nucleotide sequence: TGTGCCAGCAGTGGCCCTAGCGGGAGAAATGAGCAGTTCTTC.

The chain carries TRBV4-2 and TRBJ2-5, with 12 nucleotides matching TRBD2. V lost 2 bases and J lost 2; bases outside the gene matches: 6. CDR1 and CDR2 (germline): LGHNA, YNFKEQ. This CDR3 is 17 amino acids long. The CDR3 DNA reads TGTGCCAGCAGCCAACTCACTAGCGGGAGGTTACAAGAGACCCAGTACTTC. This sequence encodes CASSQLTSGRLQETQYF.

J is TRBJ1-1 and V is TRBV2; 11 nucleotides line up with TRBD1. The germline V gene encodes CDR1 SNHLY and CDR2 FYNNEI. The CDR3 has 17 residues. With V trimmed by 0 bases and J by 3 bases, 6 bases remained unmatched. CDR3 nucleotide sequence: TGTGCCAGCAGTGAAGCGGGACAGGGGGTGAAGGACACTGAAGCTTTCTTT. This codes for CASSEAGQGVKDTEAFF.

The chain joins TRBV10-3 to TRBJ2-3; weak D call: TRBD1 (5 bases). Germline assignment: CDR1 ENHRY and CDR2 SYGVKD. CDR3 size: 16 residues. V was shortened by 0 bases and J by 4 bases, with 14 bases between the two germline ends. The CDR3 loop reads CAISESPSRVADTQYF. CDR3 nucleotide sequence: TGTGCCATCAGTGAGTCGCCCAGCAGGGTTGCAGATACGCAGTATTTT.

V usage is TRBV5-5 and J usage is TRBJ2-5; D call uncertain. This CDR3 is built from 12 residues. CDR1 is SGHKS and CDR2 is YYEKEE in the germline V gene (reference sequence). Trimming took 0 bases from V and 5 from J, leaving 5 bases between them. The CDR3 region is CASSLVAETQYF. CDR3 DNA sequence: TGTGCCAGCAGCTTGGTTGCGGAGACCCAGTACTTC. Complete variable domain (other parts from reference TRBV5-5 and TRBJ2-5): DAGVTQSPTHLIKTRGQQVTLRCSPISGHKSVSWYQQVLGQGPQFIFQYYEKEERGRGNFPDRFSARQFPNYSSELNVNALLLGDSALYLCASSLVAETQYFGPGTRLLVL.

This rearrangement joins TRBV7-8 to TRBJ2-1, with D possibly being TRBD1 (6 bases). V lost 5 bases to trimming and J lost 7 bases, with 18 bases between them. The CDR3 loop spans 15 amino acids. Looked up from germline, CDR1 is SGHVS and CDR2 is FQNEAQ. The CDR3 reads CASSARDNPRNEQFF. The CDR3 nucleotides are TGTGCCAGCAGCGCTCGGGACAACCCTAGGAATGAGCAGTTCTTC.

The V gene is TRBV7-2, the J gene TRBJ1-5, with D maybe TRBD1 (5 bases). Germline V lookup: CDR1 SGHTA, CDR2 FQGNSA. The CDR3 length is 13 residues. With 5 bases removed from V and 4 bases from J, the gap between germline ends came to 9 bases. CDR3 region: CASSTPGNQPQHF. The CDR3 DNA is TGTGCCAGCAGCACCCCAGGGAATCAGCCCCAGCATTTT.

J is TRBJ1-1 and V is TRBV19, with TRBD1 matching 9 bases. Per the germline V gene, CDR1 is LNHDA and CDR2 is SQIVND (reference sequence). V trimming: 7 bases; J trimming: 9 bases; junction bases outside the gene matches: 9. This CDR3 comprises 13 residues. The CDR3 loop is CASTETGGRQAFF. CDR3 sequence (DNA): TGTGCCAGTACCGAGACAGGGGGTCGGCAAGCTTTCTTT.